This note documents a single T cell receptor (beta chain) sequence. Terminally differentiated effector memory CD45RA+ cells were excluded from the naive CD8 cells, which were CD45RO-negative and positively selected for CCR7. The data derive from a study of shared clonotypes between healthy human individuals. Study-level information: Each donor's CD4 naive and CD4 memory cells filled three plates apiece, CD8 naive two, and CD8 memory one.

The CDR3 consists of 17 residues. V lost 1 base and J 2 bases, leaving 16 bases between the germline ends. Germline lookup yields CDR1 SGHRS and CDR2 YFSETQ. Sequenced by immunoSEQ multiplex PCR; TCRdb stores in-frame clones only, minus some. The sample carries hundreds of thousands of clones, 90% to 95% recorded once. The TCR sequence derives from a man aged 25-45 years in good health. Sequenced material: naive CD8+ T cells sorted from blood. The rearrangement joins TRBV5-1 to TRBJ1-3, with D unresolved. CDR3 DNA sequence: TGCGCCAGCAGCTTGCAGAGGTCCGTGCACCCTGGAAACACCATATATTTT. Residues: CASSLQRSVHPGNTIYF.